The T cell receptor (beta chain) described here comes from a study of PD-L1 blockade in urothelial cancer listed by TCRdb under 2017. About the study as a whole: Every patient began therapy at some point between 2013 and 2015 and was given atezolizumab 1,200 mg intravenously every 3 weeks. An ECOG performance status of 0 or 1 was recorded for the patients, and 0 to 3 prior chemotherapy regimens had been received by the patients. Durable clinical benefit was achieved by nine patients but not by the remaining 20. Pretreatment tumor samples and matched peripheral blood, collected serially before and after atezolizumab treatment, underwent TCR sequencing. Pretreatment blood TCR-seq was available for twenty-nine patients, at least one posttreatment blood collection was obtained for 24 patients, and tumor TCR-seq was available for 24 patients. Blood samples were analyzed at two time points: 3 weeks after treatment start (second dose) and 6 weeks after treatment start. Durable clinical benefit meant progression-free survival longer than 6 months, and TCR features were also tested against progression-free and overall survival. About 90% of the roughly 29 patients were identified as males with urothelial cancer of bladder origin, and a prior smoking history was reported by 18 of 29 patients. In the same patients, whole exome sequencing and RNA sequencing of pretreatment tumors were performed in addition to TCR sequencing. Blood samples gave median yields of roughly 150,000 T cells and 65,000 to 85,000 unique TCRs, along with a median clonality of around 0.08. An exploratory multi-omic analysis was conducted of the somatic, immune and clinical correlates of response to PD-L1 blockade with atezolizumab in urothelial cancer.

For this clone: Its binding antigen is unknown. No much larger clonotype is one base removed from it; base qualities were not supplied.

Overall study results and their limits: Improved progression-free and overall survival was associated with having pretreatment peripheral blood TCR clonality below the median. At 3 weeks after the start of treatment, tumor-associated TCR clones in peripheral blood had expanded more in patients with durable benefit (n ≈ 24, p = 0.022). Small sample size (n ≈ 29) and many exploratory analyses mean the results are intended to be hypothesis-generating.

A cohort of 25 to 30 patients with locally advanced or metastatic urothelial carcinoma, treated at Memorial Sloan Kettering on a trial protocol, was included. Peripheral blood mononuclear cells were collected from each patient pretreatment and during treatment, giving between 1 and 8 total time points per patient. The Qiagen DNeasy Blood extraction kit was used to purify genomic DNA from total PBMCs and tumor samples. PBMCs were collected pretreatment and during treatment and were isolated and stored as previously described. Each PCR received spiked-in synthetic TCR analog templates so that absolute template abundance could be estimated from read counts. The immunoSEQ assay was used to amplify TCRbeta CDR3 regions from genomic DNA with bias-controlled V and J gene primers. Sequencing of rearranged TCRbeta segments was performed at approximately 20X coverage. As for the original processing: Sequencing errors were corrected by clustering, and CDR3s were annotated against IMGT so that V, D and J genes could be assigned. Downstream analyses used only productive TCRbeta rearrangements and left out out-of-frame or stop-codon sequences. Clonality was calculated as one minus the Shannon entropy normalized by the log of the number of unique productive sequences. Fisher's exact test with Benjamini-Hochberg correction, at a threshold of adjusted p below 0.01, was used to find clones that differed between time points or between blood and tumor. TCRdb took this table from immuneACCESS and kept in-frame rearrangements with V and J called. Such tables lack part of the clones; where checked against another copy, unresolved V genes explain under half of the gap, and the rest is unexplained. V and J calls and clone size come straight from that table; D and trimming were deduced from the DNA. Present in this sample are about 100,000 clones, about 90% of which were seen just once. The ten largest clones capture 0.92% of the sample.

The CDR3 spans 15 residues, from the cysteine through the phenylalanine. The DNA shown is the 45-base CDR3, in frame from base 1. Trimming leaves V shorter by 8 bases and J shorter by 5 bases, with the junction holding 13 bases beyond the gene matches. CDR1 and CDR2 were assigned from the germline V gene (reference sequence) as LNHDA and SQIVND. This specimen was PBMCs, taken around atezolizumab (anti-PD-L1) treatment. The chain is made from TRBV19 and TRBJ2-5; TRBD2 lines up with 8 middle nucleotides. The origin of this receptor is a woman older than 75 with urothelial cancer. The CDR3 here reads CASQKAGRALETQYF. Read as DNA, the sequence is TGTGCCAGTCAGAAGGCCGGGAGGGCCTTGGAGACCCAGTACTTC.